One and the same sample provided the 32 T cell receptor beta chains below, sequenced in a study of cytomegalovirus exposure and HLA in healthy donors. PCR involved 60 Vbeta and 13 Jbeta primers. Sequencing was performed with immunoSEQ multiplex PCR; in TCRdb, only in-frame clones are kept and a portion is missing. Here the sample spans about 170,000 clones, roughly 85% being singletons. Sequencing used PBMCs. These receptors were taken from a man aged 30-40 years in good health and CMV-seropositive.

As for this clone: The germline gene is not matched at one end of the junction; a read error may be the cause. This chain joins TRBV7-9 and TRBJ2-7; 7 nucleotides agree with TRBD1. Germline CDR1 SEHNR, CDR2 FQNEAQ (reference sequence). This CDR3 comprises 12 residues. This chain's CDR3 is CSSSFTGEEQYF. CDR3 bases: TGTTCCAGCAGCTTCACAGGGGAGGAGCAGTACTTC.

As concerns this clone: A read error may produce the germline difference seen at one junction end. The chain couples TRBV7-7 to TRBJ2-3, with D perhaps matching TRBD2 (5 bases). CDR3 length: 14 amino acids. The germline gives CDR1 SSHAT, CDR2 FNYEAQ (reference sequence). The CDR3 region is CASSLSAEADTQYF. DNA of the CDR3: TGTGCTAGCAGCCTATCAGCGGAGGCAGATACGCAGTATTTT.

This chain links TRBV2 with TRBJ1-1, with 9 positions matching TRBD1. The V gene's germline CDR1 is SNHLY and CDR2 FYNNEI. The CDR3 is 13 residues long. Trimming removed 7 bases from V and 3 bases from J; junction bases left unmatched: 3. CDR3 protein: CASTGQGYTEAFF. CDR3 sequence (DNA): TGTGCCAGCACGGGACAGGGCTACACTGAAGCTTTCTTT.

The chain is built from TRBV2 and TRBJ1-4; 11 bases line up with TRBD1. Germline CDR1 reads SNHLY; CDR2 reads FYNNEI. This CDR3 has 14 residues. V gave up 6 bases and J gave up 7 bases; unmatched junction bases: 4. The CDR3 here is CASRDRGRGEKLFF. The DNA of the CDR3 is TGTGCCAGCAGGGACAGGGGGCGTGGTGAAAAACTGTTTTTT.

The chain links TRBV2 to TRBJ2-3; TRBD1 is a possible D gene (5 bases). Per germline, CDR1 SNHLY and CDR2 FYNNEI. Trimming pared 1 base from V and 6 bases from J, leaving 8 bases between. The CDR3 runs to 13 residues. The CDR3 protein is CASSEGTPDTQYF. CDR3 DNA sequence: TGTGCCAGCAGTGAAGGGACACCGGATACGCAGTATTTT.

The chain links TRBV7-2 to TRBJ2-5; D possibly corresponds to TRBD1 (6 bases). Germline values: CDR1 SGHTA, CDR2 FQGNSA. Trimming took off 0 bases at V and 1 base at J, with 12 bases between the two ends. The CDR3 runs 16 residues. CDR3 nucleotide sequence: TGTGCCAGCAGCTTAGCGGTGGGACACCTCCAAGAGACCCAGTACTTC. This encodes CASSLAVGHLQETQYF. Full variable domain (remainder filled in from reference TRBV7-2 and TRBJ2-5): GAGVSQSPSNKVTEKGKDVELRCDPISGHTALYWYRQSLGQGLEFLIYFQGNSAPDKSGLPSDRFSAERTGGSVSTLTIQRTQQEDSAVYLCASSLAVGHLQETQYFGPGTRLLVL.

The genes are TRBV28 and TRBJ2-7, with TRBD1 matching over 8 bases. This CDR3 is built from 14 residues. Trimming cost V 6 bases and J 4 bases; bases outside gene matches: 8. Germline V gene sequence: CDR1 MDHEN, CDR2 SYDVKM. The CDR3 bases are TGTGCCAGCAGCGGACAGGGCCCACTTTACGAGCAGTACTTC. This encodes CASSGQGPLYEQYF.

The chain is built from TRBV10-3 and TRBJ1-1; D is perhaps TRBD1 (6 bases). Deletions cut 6 bases from V and 0 bases from J, with 8 bases between. Germline V lookup: CDR1 ENHRY, CDR2 SYGVKD. The CDR3 runs to 13 residues. Written as DNA, the CDR3 is TGTGCCATCAGGGACAGCATGAACACTGAAGCTTTCTTT. It encodes CAIRDSMNTEAFF.

The chain carries TRBV6-5 and TRBJ1-2, with 7 bases aligning to TRBD1. The CDR3 extends over 14 amino acids. CDR1 and CDR2 (germline): MNHEY, SVGAGI. Germline trimming cut 6 bases from V and 5 bases from J; bases unmatched to any gene: 9. CDR3: CASSRQGARYGYTF. For the CDR3, the DNA is TGTGCCAGCAGCAGACAGGGAGCTCGGTATGGCTACACCTTC.

The chain recombines TRBV6-1 with TRBJ2-7; 8 bases fit TRBD2. The CDR3 sequence is 14 residues long. Per germline, CDR1 MNHNS and CDR2 SASEGT. The trim removed 4 bases at V and 5 bases at J, leaving 7 bases unmatched. The chain's CDR3 is CASSVEREYHEQYV. The CDR3 DNA reads TGTGCCAGCAGTGTGGAGCGGGAGTACCACGAGCAGTACGTC.

This clone has more than one count but fewer than ten. The chain has TRBV19 and TRBJ1-5; D possibly corresponds to TRBD1 (6 bases). The CDR3 contains 16 residues. The germline V and J ends were trimmed by 2 bases and 10 bases, with 21 bases remaining between them. The germline gives CDR1 LNHDA, CDR2 SQIVND (reference sequence). The CDR3 DNA follows: TGTGCCAGTAGTATAAATTCGGCGGCCAGGGGCCGACCCCAGCATTTT. This encodes CASSINSAARGRPQHF.

The chain employs TRBV18 and TRBJ1-1; a weak D match, TRBD1 (5 bases). The CDR3 covers 15 residues. Trimming shortened V by 4 bases and J by 1 base, and 13 bases separated the two germline ends. Germline CDR1 and CDR2: KGHSH and LQKENI. The CDR3 spells CASSQVGGRNTEAFF. Here the CDR3 DNA reads TGTGCCAGCTCACAGGTGGGGGGGAGGAACACTGAAGCTTTCTTT.

The chain has TRBV7-9 and TRBJ1-6; TRBD1 is a possible D gene (5 bases). The CDR3 loop spans 14 amino acids. V lost 4 bases, J lost 9 bases, and 13 bases lay in between. CDR1 is SEHNR and CDR2 is FQNEAQ in the germline V gene (reference sequence). This chain's CDR3 is CASSSGLGGSPLHF. The DNA for the CDR3 is TGTGCCAGCAGCTCCGGTCTGGGGGGTTCACCCCTCCACTTT.

This clone was recorded a few times. The chain employs TRBV6-5 and TRBJ2-1; TRBD1 is a possible D gene (5 bases). This CDR3 contains 14 residues. V gave up 2 bases and J gave up 8 bases, with 13 bases separating them. Germline V gene sequence: CDR1 MNHEY, CDR2 SVGAGI. CDR3 in amino acids: CASSYRSGQDEQFF. CDR3 nucleotides: TGTGCCAGCAGTTACCGCTCAGGGCAAGATGAGCAGTTCTTC.

The rearrangement joins TRBV7-2 to TRBJ2-2; possible D gene TRBD2, 7 bases. The CDR3 spans 14 residues. V was pared by 11 bases and J by 3 bases, with 16 bases between. Germline-derived CDR1 and CDR2 are SGHTA and FQGNSA. The CDR3 is CASKGRGDTGELFF. The CDR3 bases are TGTGCCTCTAAGGGGAGGGGGGACACCGGGGAGCTGTTTTTT.

The chain recombines TRBV4-1 with TRBJ1-1; D remains unclear. CDR3 size: 13 residues. Trimming stripped 0 bases from V and 7 bases from J, with 9 bases between. The germline V gene encodes CDR1 MGHRA and CDR2 YSYEKL. In nucleotides, the CDR3 is TGCGCCAGCAGCCAAGATCCTCTTCTTGAAGCTTTCTTT. Protein: CASSQDPLLEAFF.

The rearrangement links TRBV5-1 to TRBJ2-2; 7 nucleotides match TRBD2. This CDR3 is built from 13 residues. Looked up from germline, CDR1 is SGHRS and CDR2 is YFSETQ. Losses at the gene ends were 6 bases for V and 6 bases for J; bases not matched to a gene: 5. The CDR3 DNA sequence: TGCGCCAGCACAAGGGAGGGGTCCGGGGAGCTGTTTTTT. This sequence encodes CASTREGSGELFF.

Written as DNA, the CDR3 is TGTGCCAGCAGCAGAGCCGGGACTAGCGGCCCTAGCACAGATACGCAGTATTTT. This encodes CASSRAGTSGPSTDTQYF. This chain uses TRBV5-8 with TRBJ2-3, with 11 bases lining up with TRBD2. Trimming cost V 4 bases and J 0 bases; bases outside gene matches: 10. CDR1 and CDR2 from the germline V gene are SGHTS and YDEGEE. This CDR3 has 18 amino acids.

This clone is a singleton in its sample. The gene calls are TRBV2 and TRBJ1-2; D call uncertain. V lost 1 base, J lost 4 bases, and 10 bases lay in between. The germline CDR1 and CDR2 sequences are SNHLY and FYNNEI. The CDR3 has 14 amino acids. The CDR3 sequence is CASSEEGVGYGYTF. The CDR3 DNA reads TGTGCCAGCAGTGAAGAGGGAGTAGGCTATGGCTACACCTTC.

The rearrangement links TRBV4-3 to TRBJ2-3; 10 bases are a match to TRBD2. Germline CDR1 LGHNA, CDR2 YSLEER. The CDR3 is 18 amino acids. The trim removed 0 bases at V and 5 bases at J, leaving 11 bases unmatched. The CDR3 DNA reads TGCGCCAGCAGCCAAGAGGTGACTGCTAGCGGGGGCGGAGATACGCAGTATTTT. Residues: CASSQEVTASGGGDTQYF.

The chain has TRBV7-9 and TRBJ1-2, with 9 bases matching TRBD1. From germline, CDR1 is SEHNR and CDR2 FQNEAQ (reference sequence). CDR3 length: 13 amino acids. V lost 5 bases, J lost 4 bases, and 2 bases stayed unmatched. The CDR3 DNA reads as TGTGCCAGCAGCGGGGACAGGGCCTATGGCTACACCTTC. This codes for CASSGDRAYGYTF.

This clone showed up just once. This chain uses TRBV30 with TRBJ1-4, with no clear D. Trimming removed 0 bases at V and 5 bases at J, with 10 bases between. Looked up from germline, CDR1 is GTSNPN and CDR2 is SVGIG (reference sequence). CDR3 size: 14 residues. The CDR3 reads CAWSVSGFNEKLFF. The CDR3 DNA follows: TGTGCCTGGAGTGTATCGGGGTTCAATGAAAAACTGTTTTTT.

The CDR3 nucleotides are TGTGCCAGTAGTACCGGGACTAGCGGGGTAAATGAGCAGTTCTTC. It encodes CASSTGTSGVNEQFF. V gene TRBV19 combines with J gene TRBJ2-1; the match to TRBD2 covers 13 bases. V lost 4 bases to trimming and J lost 7 bases; unmatched junction nucleotides: 4. Germline assignment: CDR1 LNHDA and CDR2 SQIVND (reference sequence). The CDR3 is 15 residues long.

This rearrangement joins TRBV7-9 to TRBJ1-1, with a tentative D call TRBD1 (5 bases). The V gene lost 2 bases and the J gene lost 0 bases, with 10 bases spanning the gap. This CDR3 comprises 15 residues. In germline, CDR1 is SEHNR, CDR2 FQNEAQ (reference sequence). The CDR3 spells CASSLNGRVNTEAFF. DNA for the CDR3: TGTGCCAGCAGCTTAAACGGCAGGGTGAACACTGAAGCTTTCTTT.

The chain uses TRBV27 and TRBJ2-3, with D possibly TRBD2 on 5 matching bases. The CDR3 consists of 17 residues. V lost 4 bases and J lost 0, with 17 bases in between. The germline CDR1 and CDR2 sequences are MNHEY and SMNVEV (reference sequence). This chain's CDR3 is CASSSEATRRSTDTQYF. The DNA of the CDR3 is TGTGCCAGCAGTTCCGAGGCTACGAGGAGGAGCACAGATACGCAGTATTTT.

The chain's CDR3 is CASSYVAGGPRETQYF. The CDR3 bases are TGTGCCAGCAGTTACGTAGCGGGAGGGCCTCGAGAGACCCAGTACTTC. The chain combines TRBV6-5 with TRBJ2-5; 11 bases agree with TRBD2. J gave up 4 bases and V 2 bases, and 6 bases lay outside the gene matches. This CDR3 region has 16 residues. Germline CDR1 reads MNHEY; CDR2 reads SVGAGI.

This CDR3 reads CASSYSSGSGPSSPFF. CDR3 sequence (DNA): TGTGCCAGCAGTTATTCTAGCGGGAGTGGCCCTTCCTCCCCGTTCTTC. The gene calls are TRBV6-5 and TRBJ2-1; 10 positions agree with TRBD2. The length of the CDR3 is 16 residues. Germline values: CDR1 MNHEY, CDR2 SVGAGI. With 3 bases clipped from V and 15 bases from J, the junction kept 17 bases outside the gene matches.

This clone has a single count. This chain uses TRBV5-1 with TRBJ2-3; 10 bases are a match to TRBD2. This CDR3 is built from 16 residues. V shed 1 base, J shed 5 bases, and the junction held 7 bases outside the gene matches. Germline V gives CDR1 SGHRS, CDR2 YFSETQ. The CDR3 coding sequence is TGCGCCAGCAGCTTGATCCTAGCGGGAGTAGTAGATACGCAGTATTTT. Translating it yields CASSLILAGVVDTQYF.

There are a few counts of this clone. The chain combines TRBV19 with TRBJ1-1, with a possible D match to TRBD1 (5 bases). The CDR3 runs 13 residues. With 5 bases removed from V and 4 bases from J, the gap between germline ends came to 11 bases. Germline lookup yields CDR1 LNHDA and CDR2 SQIVND (reference sequence). The CDR3 DNA reads as TGTGCCAGTAGTGTCACAGGACGCACTGAAGCTTTCTTT. Its protein is CASSVTGRTEAFF. Filled out from reference TRBV19 and TRBJ1-1, the complete variable domain reads DGGITQSPKYLFRKEGQNVTLSCEQNLNHDAMYWYRQDPGQGLRLIYYSQIVNDFQKGDIAEGYSVSREKKESFPLTVTSAQKNPTAFYLCASSVTGRTEAFFGQGTRLTVV.

The chain recombines TRBV25-1 with TRBJ2-6; 9 bases fit TRBD1. Germline V lookup: CDR1 MGHDK, CDR2 SYGVNS. Trimming removed 5 bases from V and 2 bases from J; junction bases left unmatched: 1. CDR3 length: 15 amino acids. The DNA of the CDR3 is TGTGCCAGCAGTAGACAGGGGGCTGGGGCCAACGTCCTGACTTTC. Protein product: CASSRQGAGANVLTF.

This chain links TRBV10-1 with TRBJ1-1; TRBD1 might be the D (5 bases). Trimming took off 0 bases at V and 1 base at J, with 21 bases between the two ends. CDR3 length equals 19 residues. Germline V gives CDR1 WNHNN, CDR2 SYGVQD (reference sequence). The CDR3 nucleotides read TGCGCCAGCAGTGAGTCGACCCAGGAGCGGGACCCCCGGAACACTGAAGCTTTCTTT. The encoded protein is CASSESTQERDPRNTEAFF.

The gene calls are TRBV25-1 and TRBJ2-2; possible D gene TRBD1, 6 bases. CDR1 and CDR2 from the germline V gene are MGHDK and SYGVNS. V was trimmed by 5 bases and J by 3 bases, leaving 13 bases between them. This CDR3 is built from 15 residues. This chain's CDR3 is CASSPGTSHTGELFF. The CDR3 DNA sequence: TGTGCCAGCAGTCCCGGGACATCCCACACCGGGGAGCTGTTTTTT.